These 16 T cell receptor beta chains originate from one sample sequenced in a study of vaccination and CD4 T cells after COVID-19. Stated time point: late sampling 161 to 241 days after vaccination in three convalescent patients. Noted treatment: approximately nine-day PBMC culture with coronavirus spike peptide pools or control peptides (ViraFEST assay). Sequenced with the Oncomine TCR Beta short-read assay was DNA taken from cultured CD4+ T cells. Using its own MiXCR run on the PCR reads, TCRdb lists one record per CDR3 protein. This sample has some 23,000 distinct CDR3 sequences; 25% to 30% occur once, and the top ten carry about 7.1%. Their cognate antigens are unknown. This specimen consisted of CD4+ T cells from blood, cultured in vitro, obtained about 7 months after SARS-CoV-2 vaccination. The receptors shown here come from a human donor who had recovered from COVID-19.

This clonotype occurred a few times. V usage is TRBV15 and J usage is TRBJ2-2; D may be TRBD1 (6 bases). The CDR3 contains 17 residues. The V end lost 1 base, the J end lost 5 bases, and 17 bases lay between the germline ends. Per germline, CDR1 LNHNV and CDR2 YYDKDF (reference sequence). The CDR3 loop is CATSRGAAQGITGELFF. CDR3 in DNA: TGTGCCACCAGCAGAGGAGCGGCCCAGGGGATAACCGGGGAGCTGTTTTTT.

This clonotype was counted between two and nine times. V is TRBV4-2 and J is TRBJ1-6; 7 bases agree with TRBD1. This CDR3 is 18 amino acids long. Germline V gene data show CDR1 as LGHNA and CDR2 as YNFKEQ. With 4 bases clipped from V and 9 bases from J, the junction kept 18 bases outside the gene matches. The CDR3 here is CASSPILGSTGVVSPLHF. The CDR3 region has the DNA TGTGCCAGCAGCCCGATACTCGGGTCAACAGGGGTTGTTTCACCCCTCCACTTT.

The chain has TRBV4-1 and TRBJ2-4; TRBD2 agrees at 7 bases. The V segment lost 1 base and the J segment 8 bases; nucleotides outside the gene matches: 11. Per the germline V gene, CDR1 is MGHRA and CDR2 is YSYEKL. The CDR3 contains 16 residues. CDR3 loop: CASSQVVGRGRDIQYF. The CDR3 DNA reads as TGCGCCAGCAGCCAAGTCGTGGGGAGGGGTAGGGACATTCAGTACTTC.

The CDR3 DNA is TGTGCCAGCAGGTCTGCCCTAGCGGGAGACACCGGGGAGCTGTTTTTT. This gives the protein CASRSALAGDTGELFF. V is TRBV28 and J is TRBJ2-2; 10 positions match TRBD2. The CDR3 covers 16 residues. The V segment lost 6 bases and the J segment 3 bases; nucleotides outside the gene matches: 7. The germline V gene encodes CDR1 MDHEN and CDR2 SYDVKM.

This rearrangement joins TRBV20-1 to TRBJ1-3; tentatively, D is TRBD1 (5 bases). Germline CDR1 DFQATT, CDR2 SNEGSKA (reference sequence). Trimming took 2 bases from V and 4 from J, leaving 12 bases between them. This CDR3 is built from 14 residues. This CDR3 reads CSARPGKAGNTIYF. The DNA of the CDR3 is TGCAGTGCTAGACCAGGGAAAGCGGGAAACACCATATATTTT.

This clonotype was counted a few times. The chain carries TRBV11-1 and TRBJ2-7, with 7 bases matching TRBD2. The germline V gene has CDR1 SGHAT and CDR2 FQDESV (reference sequence). Trimming cost V 5 bases and J 2 bases; bases outside gene matches: 9. The CDR3 runs 15 residues. The DNA of the CDR3 is TGTGCCAGCAGCCTGAGCGGGACTCGAGCCTACGAGCAGTACTTC. It yields the protein CASSLSGTRAYEQYF.

This chain uses TRBV5-4 with TRBJ2-5; TRBD2 aligns across 13 bases. Germline CDR1 reads SGHNT; CDR2 reads YYREEE (reference sequence). The CDR3 runs 17 residues. With 4 bases clipped from V and 5 bases from J, the junction kept 11 bases outside the gene matches. The CDR3 DNA is TGTGCCAGCAGCCCCCGGGGGGGACTAGCGGGACTGGAGACCCAGTACTTC. Its translation is CASSPRGGLAGLETQYF.

This clonotype was observed a handful of times. V usage is TRBV30 and J usage is TRBJ2-5, with 11 bases identical to TRBD2. Germline loops: CDR1 GTSNPN, CDR2 SVGIG (reference sequence). The trim removed 2 bases at V and 4 bases at J, leaving 3 bases unmatched. The CDR3 is 14 amino acids. This chain's CDR3 is CAWSPLAGGETQYF. Written as DNA, the CDR3 is TGTGCCTGGAGTCCCCTAGCGGGGGGAGAGACCCAGTACTTC.

There are a few counts of this clonotype. V is TRBV6-1 and J is TRBJ2-7; D is possibly TRBD2 (6 bases). V shed 5 bases and J shed 7 bases, with 12 bases lying between them. The CDR3 spans 12 residues. Germline-derived CDR1 and CDR2 are MNHNS and SASEGT. As DNA, the CDR3 is TGTGCCAGCAGTCCGGCGGGGATAGAGCAGTACTTC. This translates into CASSPAGIEQYF.

The gene calls are TRBV27 and TRBJ1-2; D gene uncertain. V was trimmed by 8 bases and J by 1 base, leaving 11 bases between them. The length of the CDR3 is 13 residues. Germline CDR1 is MNHEY and CDR2 is SMNVEV (reference sequence). CDR3 DNA: TGTGCCAGCGGGCAGCCTCATAACTATGGCTACACCTTC. Translated, it gives CASGQPHNYGYTF.

This clonotype was seen more than once but under ten times. The chain uses TRBV20-1 and TRBJ2-7, with 7 bases fitting TRBD1. The CDR3 runs to 13 residues. The V segment lost 0 bases and the J segment 9 bases; nucleotides outside the gene matches: 8. Germline V CDR1 and CDR2: DFQATT, SNEGSKA (reference sequence). Written as DNA, the CDR3 is TGCAGTGCTAGAGATCCGACAGGGATCGGGCAGTACTTC. Its protein is CSARDPTGIGQYF.

This clonotype was observed a handful of times. This chain connects TRBV6-4 to TRBJ2-3; no clear D gene. CDR1 and CDR2 (germline): MRHNA, SNTAGT. The CDR3 is made up of 13 amino acids. V was pared by 0 bases and J by 2 bases, with 3 bases between. The CDR3 nucleotides are TGTGCCAGCAGTGACTCGGACACAGATACGCAGTATTTT. Its translation: CASSDSDTDTQYF.

This clonotype came up a few times. The CDR3 nucleotides read TGCGCCAGCAGTGAGTCTGCAGACGGCTACGAGCAGTACTTC. Protein product: CASSESADGYEQYF. This chain links TRBV10-1 with TRBJ2-7; D gene ambiguous. The CDR3 is made up of 14 amino acids. Trimming took 0 bases from V and 3 from J, leaving 9 bases between them. The germline V gene has CDR1 WNHNN and CDR2 SYGVQD (reference sequence).

The chain employs TRBV10-3 and TRBJ2-7; 8 nucleotides line up with TRBD1. The trim removed 2 bases at V and 4 bases at J, leaving 10 bases unmatched. Germline values: CDR1 ENHRY, CDR2 SYGVKD. This CDR3 spans 16 amino acids. The CDR3: CAISEPKGTGTYEQYF. CDR3 DNA: TGTGCCATCAGTGAGCCGAAGGGGACAGGAACTTACGAGCAGTACTTC.

The V and J genes are TRBV5-1 and TRBJ2-1, with TRBD2 identical over 12 bases. CDR3 length: 18 amino acids. V dropped 4 bases and J dropped 0; count of bases not matched to a gene: 8. In germline, CDR1 is SGHRS, CDR2 YFSETQ. The CDR3 bases are TGCGCCAGCAGCGTCTCTAGCGGGAGGGCCAGCTCCTACAATGAGCAGTTCTTC. Protein product: CASSVSSGRASSYNEQFF.

The chain links TRBV5-8 to TRBJ1-6, with unresolved D. The germline CDR1 and CDR2 sequences are SGHTS and YDEGEE. The CDR3 contains 12 residues. Trimming cost V 4 bases and J 13 bases, with 12 bases left between them. The CDR3 is CASSPRGRPLHF. CDR3 DNA: TGTGCCAGCAGCCCACGCGGCCGCCCCCTCCACTTT.